Given below is one TCR beta chain in context. Germline CDR1 is SGHTA and CDR2 is FQGNSA. The CDR3 extends over 13 amino acids. Trimming stripped 4 bases from V and 4 bases from J, with 11 bases between. The data derive from a study of T-cell memory formation after mild COVID-19. Sample barcodes and UMIs were carried by the TCR alpha and TCR beta cDNA libraries that 5'RACE generated with constant-segment primers. MiXCR, applied by TCRdb to the 5' RACE reads, yields one record per CDR3 protein. The sample has 140,000 or so distinct CDR3 sequences; 15% to 20% are singletons. Sequenced input: PBMCs or a T cell subset sorted from them (not recorded which). The rearrangement uses TRBV7-2 and TRBJ2-7; tentative D call: TRBD2 (5 bases). The TCR originated in an adult woman who had mild COVID-19 (a few samples of this study predate the infection). Cell type and time point are not known. Here the CDR3 reads CASSSNGGYEQYF. The CDR3 DNA reads TGTGCCAGCAGCTCGAACGGAGGTTACGAGCAGTACTTC.